This T cell receptor (beta chain) stems from a study of vaccination and CD4 T cells after COVID-19. Study at large: Stimulation of cells relied on overlapping spike peptides derived from SARS-CoV-2, HCoV-NL63, HCoV-OC43 and HCoV-229E. Overall study results and limits: When vaccine-specific clones from convalescent patients were examined, 304 of 307 were spike mono-reactive.

Between the trimmed V and J ends, which lost 3 bases and 0 bases, there was a span of 11 bases. The CDR3 consists of 15 residues. Germline V CDR1 and CDR2: SGHVS, FQNEAQ. Once obtained from cultured CD4+ T cells, the DNA was sequenced using the Oncomine TCR Beta short-read assay. TCRdb passed the PCR reads through MiXCR, listing each CDR3 protein once. The sample lists roughly 12,000 distinct CDR3 sequences; roughly 57% were seen once. This clonotype showed up just a few times. What it binds is unknown. Treatment meaning: approximately nine-day PBMC culture with coronavirus spike peptide pools or control peptides (ViraFEST assay). Expanded clonotypes were found by TCR sequencing after peptide-pool stimulation (ViraFEST).

The TCR originated in a human donor who had recovered from COVID-19. Material: CD4+ T cells from blood, cultured in vitro, obtained before SARS-CoV-2 vaccination. V is TRBV7-8 and J is TRBJ1-1, with D hard to call. The CDR3 coding sequence is TGTGCCAGCAGCTTTATCTGGGAAGTGAACACTGAAGCTTTCTTT. This sequence encodes CASSFIWEVNTEAFF.